The entry below gives a single T cell receptor (beta chain) sequence along with its context. TCRdb keeps only in-frame clones here, not all; method: immunoSEQ multiplex PCR. Of some 430,000 clones listed, 90% are singletons. All enrollees were about 18 to 89 years old and from about 25 US areas. Recovered status in Cohort 3 required two negative PCRs, clearance, or symptom resolution. These data are taken from a study of blood T cell repertoires in COVID-19. Study-level information: Material from acute and convalescent COVID-19 was sourced from the United States, Italy and Spain.

V lost 2 bases and J 9 bases, leaving 11 bases between the germline ends. CDR3 length: 14 residues. Looked up from germline, CDR1 is SGHAT and CDR2 is FQNNGV. The chain has TRBV11-2 and TRBJ1-6, with D possibly being TRBD1 (5 bases). This receptor was taken from a man aged 18 to 35 who had recovered from COVID-19. The specimen sequenced was PBMCs or T cells enriched from blood (not recorded which). The CDR3 reads CASSLLQGSSPLHF. The CDR3, as DNA: TGTGCCAGCAGCTTACTCCAGGGTAGTTCACCCCTCCACTTT.